The T cell receptor beta chain described here comes from a study of shared clonotypes between healthy human individuals. Overall study findings and caveats: The study sampled only blood, and tissue repertoires likely differ. Rarefaction indicated that sorted-subset sequencing remained incomplete although depth was large. Few donors limited the genetic and exposure-history diversity represented.

The authors loaded 150 to 250 ng DNA, 30,000 to 35,000 T cell genomes, into sorted-subset replicate PCRs. Sequencing used immunoSEQ multiplex PCR; TCRdb keeps in-frame clones, though not all of them. The sample carries 1.5 million to 2.5 million clones, approximately 94% recorded once. As defined, naive CD8 cells were CD45RO-negative and positively selected for CCR7, with terminally differentiated effector memory CD45RA+ cells excluded. Turning to this clone: Its antigen remains unidentified.

The sequenced sample consisted of naive CD8+ T cells sorted from blood. The TCR was taken from a man aged 18 to 30 in good health.

The CDR3 spells CASSQEAGFNEQFF. In DNA, the CDR3 is TGCGCCAGCAGCCAAGAGGCGGGGTTCAATGAGCAGTTCTTC. This sequence joins TRBV4-1 and TRBJ2-1; D may be TRBD2 (6 bases). CDR1 is MGHRA and CDR2 is YSYEKL in the germline V gene. Trimming pared 0 bases from V and 6 bases from J, leaving 9 bases between. CDR3 size: 14 residues.